This T cell receptor (beta chain) was captured by sequencing in a study of blood T cell repertoires in COVID-19. Study-level background: Specimens from acute and convalescent COVID-19 originated in the United States, Italy and Spain. In each case, the material was cDNA or gDNA derived from T cells, B-cell-depleted T cells, or PBMCs.

This CDR3 is 14 amino acids long. With 2 bases removed from V and 1 base from J, the gap between germline ends came to 8 bases. Germline CDR1 is MNHNS and CDR2 is SASEGT. The Seattle patients joined while their infection was active and were tracked longitudinally afterward. Method: immunoSEQ multiplex PCR; TCRdb's copy keeps in-frame clones and lacks some. Among over 75,000 clones, roughly 88% were seen once, and the ten largest hold approximately 2%. Sequenced material: peripheral blood. This receptor was obtained from a man between 45 and 60 years old with COVID-19, enrolled during active disease. The V and J genes are TRBV6-1 and TRBJ2-5, with D uncertain. The CDR3, as DNA: TGTGCCAGCAGTGAAATGATAGTCCAAGAGACCCAGTACTTC. The encoded protein is CASSEMIVQETQYF.